This T cell receptor beta chain was observed in a study of spatial heterogeneity in lung cancer. TCRdb re-called the 5' RACE reads through MiXCR, storing one row per CDR3 protein. Of 9,500 to 14,000 distinct CDR3 sequences in the sample, more than 3% were seen once. Indicated time point: sample taken at primary tumor resection. From tumor, nontumor lung or frozen PBMC, whole RNA was taken unsorted for sequencing. The CDR3 extends over 13 amino acids. CDR1 and CDR2 from the germline V gene are LNHDA and SQIVND (reference sequence). V gave up 3 bases and J gave up 4 bases, with 9 bases separating them. There are many counts of this clonotype.

The receptor was isolated from a female donor with early-stage non-small cell lung cancer. This chain joins TRBV19 and TRBJ1-2; unclear D gene. Sequencing used PBMCs, obtained at surgery. CDR3 protein: CASSMSGSYGYTF. The CDR3 DNA follows: TGTGCCAGTAGTATGTCAGGTAGCTATGGCTACACCTTC. The full variable domain, with the rest looked up from reference TRBV19 and TRBJ1-2, is DGGITQSPKYLFRKEGQNVTLSCEQNLNHDAMYWYRQDPGQGLRLIYYSQIVNDFQKGDIAEGYSVSREKKESFPLTVTSAQKNPTAFYLCASSMSGSYGYTFGSGTRLTVV.